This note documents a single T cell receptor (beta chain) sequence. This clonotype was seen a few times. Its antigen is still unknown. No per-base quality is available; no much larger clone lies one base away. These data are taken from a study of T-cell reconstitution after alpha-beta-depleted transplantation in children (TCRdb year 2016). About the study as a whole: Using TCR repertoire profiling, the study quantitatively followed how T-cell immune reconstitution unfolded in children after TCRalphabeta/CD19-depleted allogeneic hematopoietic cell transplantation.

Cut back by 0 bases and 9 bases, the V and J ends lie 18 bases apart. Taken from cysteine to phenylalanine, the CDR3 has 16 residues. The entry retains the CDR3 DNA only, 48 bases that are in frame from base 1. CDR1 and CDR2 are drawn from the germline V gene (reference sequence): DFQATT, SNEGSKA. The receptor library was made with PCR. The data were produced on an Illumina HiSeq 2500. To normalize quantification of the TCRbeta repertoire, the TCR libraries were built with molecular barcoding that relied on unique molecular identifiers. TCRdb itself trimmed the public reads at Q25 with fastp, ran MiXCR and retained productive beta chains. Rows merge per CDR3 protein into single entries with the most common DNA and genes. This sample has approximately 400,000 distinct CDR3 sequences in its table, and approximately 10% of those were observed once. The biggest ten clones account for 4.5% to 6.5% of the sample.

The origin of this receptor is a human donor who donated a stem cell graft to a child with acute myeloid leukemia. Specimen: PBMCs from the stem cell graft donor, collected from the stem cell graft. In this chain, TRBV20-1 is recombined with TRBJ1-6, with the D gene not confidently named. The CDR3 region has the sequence CSARDPASPMGSPLHF. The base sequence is TGCAGTGCTAGAGACCCAGCTTCTCCTATGGGTTCACCCCTCCACTTT.